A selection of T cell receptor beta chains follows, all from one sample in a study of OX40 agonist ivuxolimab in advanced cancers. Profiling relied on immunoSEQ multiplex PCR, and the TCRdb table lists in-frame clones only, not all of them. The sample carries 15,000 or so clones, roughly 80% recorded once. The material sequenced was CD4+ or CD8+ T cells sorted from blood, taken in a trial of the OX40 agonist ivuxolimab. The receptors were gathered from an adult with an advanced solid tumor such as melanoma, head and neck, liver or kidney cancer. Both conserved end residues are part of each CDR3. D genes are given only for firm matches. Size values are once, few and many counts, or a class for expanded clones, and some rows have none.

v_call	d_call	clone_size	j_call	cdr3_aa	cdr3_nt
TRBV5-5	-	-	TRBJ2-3	CASSLTEGSLGDTQYF	TGTGCCAGCAGCTTAACTGAGGGATCCCTAGGAGATACGCAGTATTTT
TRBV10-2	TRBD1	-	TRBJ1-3	CASSTYDRAGNTIYF	TGCGCCAGCAGCACCTATGACAGGGCTGGAAACACCATATATTTT
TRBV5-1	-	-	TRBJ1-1	CASSLGLGGRKDTEAFF	TGCGCCAGCAGCTTGGGCCTCGGCGGGAGGAAGGACACTGAAGCTTTCTTT
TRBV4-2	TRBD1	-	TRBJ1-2	CASSSYRGLYGYTF	TGTGCCAGCAGCTCATACAGGGGGCTCTATGGCTACACCTTC
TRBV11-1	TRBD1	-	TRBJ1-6	CASRDRGSPLHF	TGTGCCAGCCGGGACAGAGGATCACCCCTCCACTTT
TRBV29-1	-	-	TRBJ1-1	CSVGLTTFF	TGCAGCGTTGGTTTGACAACTTTCTTT
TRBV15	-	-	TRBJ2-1	CATGRSSYNEQFF	TGTGCCACGGGAAGAAGCTCCTACAATGAGCAGTTCTTC
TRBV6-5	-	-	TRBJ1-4	CASSYGGGREKLFF	TGTGCCAGCAGTTATGGGGGGGGACGGGAAAAACTGTTTTTT
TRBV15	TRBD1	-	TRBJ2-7	CATSRAGTGGSDEQYF	TGTGCCACCAGCAGGGCCGGGACAGGGGGTTCTGACGAGCAGTACTTC
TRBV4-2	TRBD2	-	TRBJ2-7	CASSQERAGDYEQYF	TGTGCCAGCAGCCAAGAGCGAGCGGGGGATTACGAGCAGTACTTC
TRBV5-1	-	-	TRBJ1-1	CASSLKTERNTEAFF	TGCGCCAGCAGCTTGAAGACAGAAAGGAACACTGAAGCTTTCTTT
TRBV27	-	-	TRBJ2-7	CASSFLQGRIYEQYF	TGTGCCAGCAGTTTTCTTCAGGGCCGAATTTACGAGCAGTACTTC
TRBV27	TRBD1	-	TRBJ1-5	CASSRGQVNQPQHF	TGTGCCAGCAGTAGAGGACAGGTCAATCAGCCCCAGCATTTT
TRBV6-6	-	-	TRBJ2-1	CASRTGPKPEQFF	TGTGCCAGCAGGACGGGACCTAAGCCTGAGCAGTTCTTC
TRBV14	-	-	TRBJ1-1	CASSPLQGINTEAFF	TGTGCCAGCAGCCCTTTACAGGGAATTAACACTGAAGCTTTCTTT
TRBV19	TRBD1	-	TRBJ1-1	CASSPWTGGDTEAFF	TGTGCCAGTAGTCCTTGGACAGGGGGCGACACTGAAGCTTTCTTT
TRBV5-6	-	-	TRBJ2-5	CASSLGHTQYF	TGTGCCAGCAGCTTGGGTCATACCCAGTACTTC
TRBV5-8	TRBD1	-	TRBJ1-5	CASSFGQENQPQHF	TGTGCCAGCAGCTTTGGACAGGAGAATCAGCCCCAGCATTTT
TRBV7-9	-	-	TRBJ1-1	CASSLGGRRGTEAFF	TGTGCCAGCAGCTTAGGAGGAAGAAGGGGGACTGAAGCTTTCTTT
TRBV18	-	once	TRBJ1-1	CASSPRGPPNTEAFF	TGTGCCAGCTCACCACGAGGGCCCCCGAACACTGAAGCTTTCTTT
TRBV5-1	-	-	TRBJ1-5	CASSLDLDQPQHF	TGCGCCAGCAGCTTGGATCTTGATCAGCCCCAGCATTTT
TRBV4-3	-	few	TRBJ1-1	CASSQDIRGTEAFF	TGCGCCAGCAGCCAAGATATTCGGGGCACTGAAGCTTTCTTT
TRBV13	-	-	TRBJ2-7	CASSPRDRPYEQYF	TGTGCCAGCAGCCCCAGGGACCGTCCCTACGAGCAGTACTTC
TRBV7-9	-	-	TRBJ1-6	CASSSRDYVDSPLHF	TGTGCCAGCAGCTCAAGGGACTACGTGGATTCACCCCTCCACTTT
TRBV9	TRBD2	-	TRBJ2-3	CASSVATGGGTDTQYF	TGTGCCAGCAGCGTAGCTACGGGAGGTGGCACAGATACGCAGTATTTT
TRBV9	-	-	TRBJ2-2	CASVPGGETGELFF	TGTGCCAGCGTACCTGGAGGGGAAACCGGGGAGCTGTTTTTT
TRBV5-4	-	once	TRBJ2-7	CASSLKGYGYEQYF	TGTGCCAGCAGCTTGAAAGGGTACGGCTACGAGCAGTACTTC
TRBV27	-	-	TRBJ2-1	CASSLFAVSYNEQFF	TGTGCCAGCAGTTTATTTGCGGTTTCCTACAATGAGCAGTTCTTC
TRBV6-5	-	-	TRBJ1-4	CASSSRWGNEKLFF	TGTGCCAGCAGTTCCCGGTGGGGTAATGAAAAACTGTTTTTT